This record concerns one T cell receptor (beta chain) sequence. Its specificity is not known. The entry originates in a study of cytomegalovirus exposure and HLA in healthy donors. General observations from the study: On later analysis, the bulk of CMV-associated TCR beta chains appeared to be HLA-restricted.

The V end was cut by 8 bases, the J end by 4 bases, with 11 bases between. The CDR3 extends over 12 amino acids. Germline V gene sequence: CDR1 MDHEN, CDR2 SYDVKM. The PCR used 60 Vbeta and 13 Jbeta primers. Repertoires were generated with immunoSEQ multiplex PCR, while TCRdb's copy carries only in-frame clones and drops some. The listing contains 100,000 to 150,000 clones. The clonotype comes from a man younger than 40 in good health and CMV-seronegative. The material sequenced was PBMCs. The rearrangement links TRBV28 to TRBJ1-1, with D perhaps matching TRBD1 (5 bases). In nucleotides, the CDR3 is TGTGCCAGCTCCAGGGAAATCACTGAAGCTTTCTTT. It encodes CASSREITEAFF.